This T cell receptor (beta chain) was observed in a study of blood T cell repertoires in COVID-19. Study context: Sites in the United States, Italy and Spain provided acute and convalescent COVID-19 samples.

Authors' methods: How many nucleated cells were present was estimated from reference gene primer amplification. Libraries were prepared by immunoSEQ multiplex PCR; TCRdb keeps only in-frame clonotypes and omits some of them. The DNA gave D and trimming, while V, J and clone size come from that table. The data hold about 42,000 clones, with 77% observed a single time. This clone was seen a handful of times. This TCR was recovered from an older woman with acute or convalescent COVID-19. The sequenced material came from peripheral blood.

CDR3 region: CASGTPDRVTGYTF. The CDR3 DNA reads TGTGCCAGCGGGACACCGGACAGGGTGACTGGCTACACCTTC. This chain links TRBV7-2 with TRBJ1-2; 8 nucleotides line up with TRBD1. The germline V gene has CDR1 SGHTA and CDR2 FQGNSA. V was clipped by 8 bases and J by 7 bases; unmatched bases: 12. The CDR3 is 14 residues long.